The T cell receptor beta chain under discussion was sequenced for a study of T cell responses to AZD1222 COVID-19 vaccine. General study points: Clonal diversity was possibly underestimated, and the donors were mostly white British, with more females.

This clone has only a few counts. Antigen unknown. Germline V gives CDR1 SGHAT, CDR2 FQNNGV. The CDR3 totals 18 residues. Trimming removed 0 bases at V and 0 bases at J, with 17 bases between. Generated by immunoSEQ multiplex PCR, the TCRdb table keeps only in-frame clones and is missing some. The profile shows tens of thousands of clones, 60% to 85% of them singletons. The chain carries TRBV11-2 and TRBJ1-1; the D is unclear. Sequenced material: peripheral blood, taken on day 0 of AZD1222 vaccination. This TCR came from an adult in good health. The CDR3 reads CASSLERASYPMNTEAFF. In DNA form, the CDR3 reads TGTGCCAGCAGCTTAGAAAGGGCTAGTTACCCCATGAACACTGAAGCTTTCTTT. Drawing the rest from reference TRBV11-2 and TRBJ1-1, the complete variable domain is EAGVAQSPRYKIIEKRQSVAFWCNPISGHATLYWYQQILGQGPKLLIQFQNNGVVDDSQLPKDRFSAERLKGVDSTLKIQPAKLEDSAVYLCASSLERASYPMNTEAFFGQGTRLTVV.